This passage covers 32 T cell receptor beta chains from one sample sequenced in a study of cytomegalovirus exposure and HLA in healthy donors. Sequencing was performed with immunoSEQ multiplex PCR; in TCRdb, only in-frame clones are kept and a portion is missing. Among roughly 150,000 clones listed, roughly 92% were seen once. Sequencing was carried out using PBMCs. The receptors here all came from a man between 18 and 35 years old in good health and CMV-seronegative.

The chain carries TRBV10-3 and TRBJ1-1, with D unresolved. The ends were cut back, 3 bases at V and 0 bases at J, with 14 bases in the middle. This CDR3 spans 16 amino acids. The germline CDR1 and CDR2 sequences are ENHRY and SYGVKD. The CDR3 loop reads CAISDLEAGMNTEAFF. The CDR3 DNA reads as TGTGCCATCAGTGACCTCGAGGCGGGGATGAACACTGAAGCTTTCTTT.

The chain has TRBV10-1 and TRBJ2-7; TRBD1 matches 7 bases. The V and J ends lost 4 bases and 7 bases, in that order; junction bases with no gene match: 16. Germline V gene sequence: CDR1 WNHNN, CDR2 SYGVQD (reference sequence). The CDR3 runs to 16 residues. The CDR3 sequence: CASSAFSDRDAMEQYV. Written as DNA, the CDR3 is TGCGCCAGCAGTGCTTTCTCAGACAGGGATGCCATGGAGCAGTACGTC.

V gene TRBV19 combines with J gene TRBJ1-6, with D unclear. The CDR3 length is 15 residues. The V end lost 5 bases, the J end lost 7 bases, and 15 bases lay between the germline ends. Germline loops: CDR1 LNHDA, CDR2 SQIVND (reference sequence). CDR3 sequence reads: CASSGRLVPNSPLHF. The DNA for the CDR3 is TGTGCCAGTAGTGGTCGACTGGTCCCGAATTCACCCCTCCACTTT.

This sequence joins TRBV27 and TRBJ2-7, with 9 bases lining up with TRBD1. Germline V lookup: CDR1 MNHEY, CDR2 SMNVEV (reference sequence). The CDR3 length is 15 residues. V lost 5 bases and J lost 3; bases outside the gene matches: 8. The CDR3 nucleotides read TGTGCCAGCAGTCCGACAGGGGGGTTCGACTACGAGCAGTACGTC. Translated, it gives CASSPTGGFDYEQYV.

The chain recombines TRBV27 with TRBJ2-1, with TRBD2 matching over 13 bases. The CDR3 is 17 amino acids. The V gene's germline CDR1 is MNHEY and CDR2 SMNVEV (reference sequence). V lost 5 bases and J lost 7; bases outside the gene matches: 11. The CDR3 loop is CASSLKSGTSGTNEQFF. CDR3 coding DNA: TGTGCCAGCAGTCTCAAAAGTGGGACTAGCGGGACGAATGAGCAGTTCTTC.

The chain joins TRBV7-9 to TRBJ1-1; D is perhaps TRBD1 (6 bases). CDR1 and CDR2 from the germline V gene are SEHNR and FQNEAQ (reference sequence). The V end was cut by 6 bases, the J end by 1 base, with 9 bases between. This CDR3 has 13 amino acids. This CDR3 reads CASSLGANTEAFF. The CDR3 DNA sequence: TGTGCCAGCAGTTTGGGGGCGAACACTGAAGCTTTCTTT.

This chain joins TRBV27 and TRBJ2-7, with 7 bases fitting TRBD2. Germline-derived CDR1 and CDR2 are MNHEY and SMNVEV (reference sequence). This CDR3 comprises 20 residues. The J segment lost 0 bases and the V segment lost 3 bases, leaving 20 bases of the junction unmatched. CDR3 in amino acids: CASSFHPGSGPHPSSYEQYV. The CDR3 region has the DNA TGTGCCAGCAGTTTCCATCCGGGTAGCGGGCCTCACCCGAGCTCCTACGAGCAGTACGTC.

The CDR3 nucleotides read TGTGCCAGTAGTAGACTAGCGGGGGGCGGGACCCAGTACTTC. The encoded protein is CASSRLAGGGTQYF. V is TRBV19 and J is TRBJ2-5, with 13 bases matching TRBD2. The V and J ends lost 4 bases and 7 bases, in that order; junction bases with no gene match: 3. The CDR3 contains 14 residues. From germline, CDR1 is LNHDA and CDR2 SQIVND (reference sequence).

The genes are TRBV5-1 and TRBJ1-4; D uncertain. CDR3 length: 14 residues. Germline CDR1 is SGHRS and CDR2 is YFSETQ. V lost 5 bases, J lost 5 bases, and 13 bases lay in between. CDR3: CASRRQAGNEKLFF. CDR3 in DNA: TGCGCCAGCAGAAGGCAGGCGGGGAATGAAAAACTGTTTTTT.

In DNA form, the CDR3 reads TGTGCCATCAGTTACGGACAGGATGGCTACACCTTC. It codes for CAISYGQDGYTF. J is TRBJ1-2 and V is TRBV10-3; 7 bases line up with TRBD1. V was clipped by 5 bases and J by 6 bases; unmatched bases: 3. Germline CDR1 reads ENHRY; CDR2 reads SYGVKD. CDR3 size: 12 residues.

This clone was recorded only once. The chain uses TRBV6-6 and TRBJ2-1; 9 bases fit TRBD2. CDR1 and CDR2 from the germline V gene are MNHNY and SVGAGI (reference sequence). J gave up 8 bases and V 6 bases, and 8 bases lay outside the gene matches. The CDR3 has 14 amino acids. CDR3 loop: CASRAYSGRDEQFF. The CDR3, as DNA: TGTGCCAGCAGGGCCTATAGCGGGAGAGATGAGCAGTTCTTC.

The genes are TRBV5-1 and TRBJ2-7, with 11 nucleotides matching TRBD1. This CDR3 contains 16 residues. The trim removed 4 bases at V and 0 bases at J, leaving 6 bases unmatched. CDR1 and CDR2 (germline): SGHRS, YFSETQ. The CDR3 sequence is CASSLGGTGGSYEQYF. The CDR3 DNA reads TGCGCCAGCAGCCTCGGGGGGACAGGGGGCTCCTACGAGCAGTACTTC.

This chain uses TRBV9 with TRBJ2-3; D might be TRBD2 (7 bases). Looked up from germline, CDR1 is SGDLS and CDR2 is YYNGEE. The CDR3 contains 16 residues. Trimming stripped 4 bases from V and 0 bases from J, with 15 bases between. The DNA for the CDR3 is TGTGCCAGCAGCCCAGTAGGGGGGGCTAGCACAGATACGCAGTATTTT. It translates to CASSPVGGASTDTQYF.

The chain combines TRBV7-2 with TRBJ2-5; D may be TRBD1 (6 bases). Trimming left V 5 bases short and J 5 bases short, with 18 bases between. Germline V CDR1 and CDR2: SGHTA, FQGNSA. The CDR3 spans 15 residues. CDR3 loop: CASSRTLLQGETQYF. CDR3 bases: TGTGCCAGCAGCCGCACTCTCCTTCAGGGGGAGACCCAGTACTTC.

The rearrangement uses TRBV6-5 and TRBJ2-7; D possibly corresponds to TRBD1 (6 bases). Germline V gives CDR1 MNHEY, CDR2 SVGAGI. This CDR3 region has 14 residues. V dropped 3 bases and J dropped 4 bases, with 13 bases sitting between them. This chain's CDR3 is CASSYIQGRYEQYF. The CDR3 DNA is TGTGCCAGCAGTTATATTCAGGGGAGATACGAGCAGTACTTC.

This clone has ten or more counts. V gene TRBV9 combines with J gene TRBJ1-1; D might be TRBD1 (5 bases). Looked up from germline, CDR1 is SGDLS and CDR2 is YYNGEE. V lost 3 bases to trimming and J lost 5 bases, with 17 bases between them. The CDR3 is 15 residues long. The CDR3 bases are TGTGCCAGCAGCGCGTCGATGGGGGGTATTACTGAAGCTTTCTTT. It encodes CASSASMGGITEAFF. The full variable domain, rest sourced from reference TRBV9 and TRBJ1-1, is DSGVTQTPKHLITATGQRVTLRCSPRSGDLSVYWYQQSLDQGLQFLIQYYNGEERAKGNILERFSAQQFPDLHSELNLSSLELGDSALYFCASSASMGGITEAFFGQGTRLTVV.

This clone has more than one count but fewer than ten. The gene calls are TRBV27 and TRBJ1-4; 8 nucleotides align to TRBD1. The CDR3 extends over 15 amino acids. CDR1 MNHEY and CDR2 SMNVEV come from the germline V gene (reference sequence). J gave up 1 base and V 4 bases, and 2 bases lay outside the gene matches. CDR3 coding DNA: TGTGCCAGCAGTTCTACAGGGGGAACTAATGAAAAACTGTTTTTT. It yields the protein CASSSTGGTNEKLFF.

The rearrangement uses TRBV7-6 and TRBJ2-5; a possible D gene is TRBD2 (5 bases). Germline values: CDR1 SGHVS, CDR2 FNYEAQ. The CDR3 length is 15 residues. Trimming took off 4 bases at V and 1 base at J, with 13 bases between the two ends. The CDR3 sequence: CASSSRGSGQETQYF. DNA for the CDR3: TGTGCCAGCAGCTCCCGGGGAAGCGGCCAAGAGACCCAGTACTTC.

The CDR3 region has the DNA TGTGCCAGCAGCCCTGGGACTTTCTACAATGAGCAGTTCTTC. This sequence encodes CASSPGTFYNEQFF. The gene calls are TRBV5-6 and TRBJ2-1; weak D call: TRBD2 (6 bases). Germline assignment: CDR1 SGHDT and CDR2 YYEEEE. Trimming pared 4 bases from V and 3 bases from J, leaving 11 bases between. The CDR3 is 14 amino acids.

This rearrangement joins TRBV7-6 to TRBJ2-2, with 7 bases that match TRBD1. The CDR3 is made up of 17 amino acids. The J segment lost 8 bases and the V segment lost 1 base, leaving 13 bases of the junction unmatched. Germline CDR1 reads SGHVS; CDR2 reads FNYEAQ. In DNA form, the CDR3 reads TGTGCCAGCAGCTTAGAACGACAGGGTCGGCGGGCTGGGGAGCTGTTTTTT. Translation: CASSLERQGRRAGELFF.

The chain recombines TRBV27 with TRBJ2-2; possible D gene TRBD2, 6 bases. The V and J ends lost 3 bases and 5 bases respectively, with 13 bases between them. Germline V lookup: CDR1 MNHEY, CDR2 SMNVEV (reference sequence). The CDR3 consists of 15 residues. CDR3 coding DNA: TGTGCCAGCAGTTTTTGGGGGAGGTTTACCGGGGAGCTGTTTTTT. Translation: CASSFWGRFTGELFF.

The table lists this clone with a few counts. The chain combines TRBV11-2 with TRBJ2-7; 13 bases are shared with TRBD2. CDR1 SGHAT and CDR2 FQNNGV come from the germline V gene. The CDR3 has 15 amino acids. V lost 5 bases, J lost 1 base, and 2 bases stayed unmatched. In DNA form, the CDR3 reads TGTGCCAGCAGCCCGGGACTAGCGGGGTCCTACGAGCAGTACTTC. It encodes CASSPGLAGSYEQYF.

This clone was found once. This chain uses TRBV11-2 with TRBJ2-2; D gene uncertain. V was pared by 1 base and J by 7 bases, with 10 bases between. Germline CDR1 is SGHAT and CDR2 is FQNNGV. CDR3 length: 14 residues. This CDR3 reads CASSLGWADGELFF. In nucleotides, the CDR3 is TGTGCCAGCAGCTTAGGTTGGGCCGACGGGGAGCTGTTTTTT.

V gene TRBV6-5 combines with J gene TRBJ2-5; TRBD1 is a possible D gene (5 bases). Germline V lookup: CDR1 MNHEY, CDR2 SVGAGI. Trimming cost V 2 bases and J 9 bases, with 13 bases left between them. CDR3 length: 13 amino acids. CDR3 nucleotides: TGTGCCAGCAGTTACGGGGTGGGGCGGTCCCAGTACTTC. Translated, it gives CASSYGVGRSQYF.

The chain uses TRBV10-1 and TRBJ2-2, with 11 nucleotides matching TRBD2. This CDR3 has 18 residues. From germline, CDR1 is WNHNN and CDR2 SYGVQD (reference sequence). The junction had 9 bases not matched to a gene; V was cut back by 2 bases and J by 4 bases. The CDR3 protein is CASSEKRLAGSSTGELFF. CDR3 in DNA: TGCGCCAGCAGTGAGAAAAGACTAGCGGGAAGCTCCACCGGGGAGCTGTTTTTT.

The CDR3 sequence: CASSVADSGNTIYF. CDR3 nucleotides: TGTGCCAGCAGCGTAGCAGACTCTGGAAACACCATATATTTT. The chain uses TRBV9 and TRBJ1-3; D unresolved. Germline V lookup: CDR1 SGDLS, CDR2 YYNGEE. CDR3 length equals 14 residues. Deletions cut 0 bases from V and 0 bases from J, with 4 bases between. The full variable domain, its missing parts supplied by reference TRBV9 and TRBJ1-3, is DSGVTQTPKHLITATGQRVTLRCSPRSGDLSVYWYQQSLDQGLQFLIQYYNGEERAKGNILERFSAQQFPDLHSELNLSSLELGDSALYFCASSVADSGNTIYFGEGSWLTVV.

The V call is TRBV27, the J call TRBJ2-1; TRBD2 matches at 13 bases. V gave up 2 bases and J gave up 0 bases; unmatched junction bases: 7. The CDR3 has 19 residues. Germline CDR1 reads MNHEY; CDR2 reads SMNVEV (reference sequence). The CDR3 nucleotides read TGTGCCAGCAGTTTAACCCCACTAGCGGGAGGGCCCTCCTACAATGAGCAGTTCTTC. It specifies CASSLTPLAGGPSYNEQFF.

The genes are TRBV18 and TRBJ2-7; D remains unclear. The germline CDR1 and CDR2 sequences are KGHSH and LQKENI. The CDR3 sequence is 15 residues long. V lost 3 bases to trimming and J lost 2 bases, with 14 bases between them. The CDR3, as DNA: TGTGCCAGCTCACCGTGGGCAGGCGCTCCCTACGAGCAGTACTTC. Its protein is CASSPWAGAPYEQYF.

This CDR3 reads CASSFDRFNEQFF. CDR3 DNA: TGTGCCAGCAGCTTCGACAGGTTCAATGAGCAGTTCTTC. This rearrangement joins TRBV7-8 to TRBJ2-1; possible D gene TRBD1, 6 bases. V lost 3 bases and J 6 bases, leaving 9 bases between the germline ends. The CDR3 length is 13 residues. The germline CDR1 and CDR2 sequences are SGHVS and FQNEAQ.

The chain employs TRBV15 and TRBJ2-1, with 10 nucleotides matching TRBD2. Trimming took 1 base from V and 0 from J; bases not matched to a gene: 9. The germline gives CDR1 LNHNV, CDR2 YYDKDF (reference sequence). The CDR3 sequence is 19 residues long. This CDR3 is CATSRVGLAGVSSYNEQFF. The CDR3 nucleotides are TGTGCCACCAGCAGAGTCGGGCTAGCGGGGGTCAGCTCCTACAATGAGCAGTTCTTC.

This rearrangement joins TRBV4-3 to TRBJ2-1, with 11 bases that match TRBD1. CDR3 length: 18 amino acids. Germline trimming cut 1 base from V and 4 bases from J; bases unmatched to any gene: 9. Germline lookup yields CDR1 LGHNA and CDR2 YSLEER. The CDR3 nucleotides read TGCGCCAGCAGCCAAGGAACTTCCGGGACAGGGGGTTACAATGAGCAGTTCTTC. Its protein product is CASSQGTSGTGGYNEQFF.

This rearrangement joins TRBV11-2 to TRBJ2-1; possibly TRBD2 for D (5 bases). CDR1 and CDR2 (germline): SGHAT, FQNNGV. The CDR3 length is 15 residues. Trimming pared 7 bases from V and 0 bases from J, leaving 13 bases between. The CDR3 coding sequence is TGTGCCAGCAAACTTGGTCTAGCCTCCTACAATGAGCAGTTCTTC. Translated, it gives CASKLGLASYNEQFF.